The rows below give T cell receptor beta chains drawn from one sample of a study of CD8 T cells in ankylosing spondylitis. TCRdb re-derived calls from the 5' RACE reads in MiXCR, one entry per CDR3 protein. Of approximately 350,000 distinct CDR3 sequences listed, approximately 14% are singletons. Sequencing was done on a sample of blood, either unsorted or a sorted T cell fraction (not recorded which). The receptors derive from a male donor with ankylosing spondylitis or in good health (not recorded which). CDR3s include the opening cysteine and the closing phenylalanine or tryptophan. Each record gives: V gene, D gene, J gene, clone size, CDR3 DNA, CDR3 protein. The D gene is left open where the match is weak. Some rows have no size entry. The others give once, few or many, or a class for an expanded clone.

v_gene: TRBV2
d_gene: NA
j_gene: TRBJ2-3
abundance: NA
CDR3nt: TGTGCCAGCAGTGGGGTCTTAAGAACTAGCACAGATACGCAGTATTTT
CDR3aa: CASSGVLRTSTDTQYF

v_gene: TRBV11-2
d_gene: NA
j_gene: TRBJ2-5
abundance: few
CDR3nt: TGTGCCAGCAGCGAAAGACAAGGGTTGGCCCAGTACTTC
CDR3aa: CASSERQGLAQYF

v_gene: TRBV2
d_gene: NA
j_gene: TRBJ2-7
abundance: few
CDR3nt: TGTGCCAGCAGTGAAGTTGGCTACGAGCAGTACTTC
CDR3aa: CASSEVGYEQYF

v_gene: TRBV11-2
d_gene: NA
j_gene: TRBJ2-2
abundance: few
CDR3nt: TGTGCCAGCAGCTTAATAAGAAGGAGAATCACCGGGGAGCTGTTTTTT
CDR3aa: CASSLIRRRITGELFF

v_gene: TRBV10-3
d_gene: NA
j_gene: TRBJ2-3
abundance: NA
CDR3nt: TGTGCCATCAGTGTAAAGGATACGCAGTATTTT
CDR3aa: CAISVKDTQYF

v_gene: TRBV5-1
d_gene: NA
j_gene: TRBJ2-2
abundance: NA
CDR3nt: TGCGCCAGCAGCTTCGACAGGCTTGCGGCCGGGGAGCTGTTTTTT
CDR3aa: CASSFDRLAAGELFF

v_gene: TRBV12-3/TRBV12-4
d_gene: NA
j_gene: TRBJ1-5
abundance: NA
CDR3nt: TGTGCCAGCAGCTCTGACCGAGTGGGTCAGCCCCAGCATTTT
CDR3aa: CASSSDRVGQPQHF

v_gene: TRBV12-3/TRBV12-4
d_gene: NA
j_gene: TRBJ1-5
abundance: many
CDR3nt: TGTGCCAGCAGGGCCACTCGGGACAATCAGCCCCAGCATTTT
CDR3aa: CASRATRDNQPQHF

v_gene: TRBV29-1
d_gene: TRBD2
j_gene: TRBJ2-1
abundance: many
CDR3nt: TGCAGCGTTGTACTCCAGCGGGAATACAATGAGCAGTTCTTC
CDR3aa: CSVVLQREYNEQFF

v_gene: TRBV20-1
d_gene: TRBD2
j_gene: TRBJ2-1
abundance: many
CDR3nt: TGCAGTGCTCAAGCGGGGGGCCCGACAACTGAGCAGTTCTTC
CDR3aa: CSAQAGGPTTEQFF

v_gene: TRBV4-2
d_gene: NA
j_gene: TRBJ2-5
abundance: many
CDR3nt: TGTGCCAGCAGCCAAAGCAGGGAAGAGACCCAGTACTTC
CDR3aa: CASSQSREETQYF

v_gene: TRBV7-2
d_gene: NA
j_gene: TRBJ2-3
abundance: NA
CDR3nt: TGTGCCAGCAGCTTAACCTGGGGTCTAGCGAGAGATACGCAGTATTTT
CDR3aa: CASSLTWGLARDTQYF

v_gene: TRBV27
d_gene: TRBD1
j_gene: TRBJ2-3
abundance: few
CDR3nt: TGTGCCAGCAGTTTTGGGACAGGGGGAGGCACAGATACGCAGTATTTT
CDR3aa: CASSFGTGGGTDTQYF

v_gene: TRBV5-1
d_gene: NA
j_gene: TRBJ2-3
abundance: few
CDR3nt: TGCGCCAGCAGTATCGGAATCGCCCTCACGACAGATACGCAGTATTTT
CDR3aa: CASSIGIALTTDTQYF

v_gene: TRBV20-1
d_gene: NA
j_gene: TRBJ2-5
abundance: few
CDR3nt: TGCAGTGCTAGAGATGGGCGGGGAGAGACCCAGTACTTC
CDR3aa: CSARDGRGETQYF

v_gene: TRBV12-3/TRBV12-4
d_gene: NA
j_gene: TRBJ1-2
abundance: few
CDR3nt: TGTGCCAGCAGTTTCAAAGGTGGAGGTTCGAACTATGGCTACACCTTC
CDR3aa: CASSFKGGGSNYGYTF

v_gene: TRBV2
d_gene: TRBD1
j_gene: TRBJ1-1
abundance: few
CDR3nt: TGTGCCAGCAGTGTCGGGACAGGGGGCTTGAACACTGAAGCTTTCTTT
CDR3aa: CASSVGTGGLNTEAFF

v_gene: TRBV20-1
d_gene: NA
j_gene: TRBJ2-1
abundance: few
CDR3nt: TGCAGTGCTAGTGAAGGTGAGCAGTTCTTC
CDR3aa: CSASEGEQFF

v_gene: TRBV10-3
d_gene: NA
j_gene: TRBJ2-1
abundance: NA
CDR3nt: TGTGCCATCAGCCCCCGGGCCAGCTCCTACAATGAGCAGTTCTTC
CDR3aa: CAISPRASSYNEQFF

v_gene: TRBV7-2
d_gene: NA
j_gene: TRBJ1-2
abundance: NA
CDR3nt: TGTGCCAGCAGCCCCAGTGGAATGGGGTTCTATGGCTACACCTTC
CDR3aa: CASSPSGMGFYGYTF

v_gene: TRBV20-1
d_gene: NA
j_gene: TRBJ2-1
abundance: once
CDR3nt: TGCAGTGCTCCCGGACAGATTTACAATGAGCAGTTCTTC
CDR3aa: CSAPGQIYNEQFF

v_gene: TRBV10-3
d_gene: NA
j_gene: TRBJ2-7
abundance: NA
CDR3nt: TGTGCCATCACCCCAGGAAGGGGAACTTCTCCCTACGAGCAGTACTTC
CDR3aa: CAITPGRGTSPYEQYF

v_gene: TRBV20-1
d_gene: TRBD2
j_gene: TRBJ2-1
abundance: few
CDR3nt: TGCAGTGCTGTGAGCGGGAGCCTCTCCTACAATGAGCAGTTCTTC
CDR3aa: CSAVSGSLSYNEQFF

v_gene: TRBV19
d_gene: TRBD2
j_gene: TRBJ2-7
abundance: NA
CDR3nt: TGTGCCAGTAGCCCCGGAAGTAGCGGGAGGATTCAGCAGTACTTC
CDR3aa: CASSPGSSGRIQQYF

v_gene: TRBV12-3/TRBV12-4
d_gene: NA
j_gene: TRBJ2-7
abundance: NA
CDR3nt: TGTGCCAGCAGTTTTTCGGCAGGGGCCTACGAGCAGTACTTC
CDR3aa: CASSFSAGAYEQYF

v_gene: TRBV5-4
d_gene: NA
j_gene: TRBJ2-1
abundance: NA
CDR3nt: TGTGCCAGCAGCTTGCAAAACAGGGTAATGGACAATGAGCAGTTCTTC
CDR3aa: CASSLQNRVMDNEQFF

v_gene: TRBV29-1
d_gene: NA
j_gene: TRBJ1-2
abundance: NA
CDR3nt: TGCAGCCTCCAGGACGGAACCTATGGCTACACCTTC
CDR3aa: CSLQDGTYGYTF

v_gene: TRBV5-1
d_gene: TRBD2
j_gene: TRBJ2-3
abundance: NA
CDR3nt: TGCGCCAGCAGCTTGGGCGGGAGGGCCGGAGGGGATACGCAGTATTTT
CDR3aa: CASSLGGRAGGDTQYF

v_gene: TRBV29-1
d_gene: TRBD1
j_gene: TRBJ1-2
abundance: few
CDR3nt: TGCAGCGCCGGGGGGACAGGGGGCCAGTTCACCTTC
CDR3aa: CSAGGTGGQFTF

v_gene: TRBV20-1
d_gene: NA
j_gene: TRBJ1-4
abundance: many
CDR3nt: TGCAGTGCTAGTCCCTCGATCAATGAAAAACTGTTTTTT
CDR3aa: CSASPSINEKLFF

v_gene: TRBV6-1
d_gene: NA
j_gene: TRBJ1-1
abundance: NA
CDR3nt: TGTGCCAGCAGACTCACAGGGAACACTGAAGCTCTCTTT
CDR3aa: CASRLTGNTEALF

v_gene: TRBV25-1
d_gene: NA
j_gene: TRBJ2-2
abundance: many
CDR3nt: TGTGCCAGCAGCGAGAACACCGGGGAGCTGTTTTTT
CDR3aa: CASSENTGELFF

v_gene: TRBV25-1
d_gene: NA
j_gene: TRBJ2-3
abundance: few
CDR3nt: TGTGCCAGCAGTGGAAAGTCCTCTAGCACAGATACGCAGTATTTT
CDR3aa: CASSGKSSSTDTQYF

v_gene: TRBV12-3/TRBV12-4
d_gene: TRBD2
j_gene: TRBJ2-1
abundance: few
CDR3nt: TGTGCCAGCAGTTTAGCGGGGGGGTGGAATGAGCAGTTCTTC
CDR3aa: CASSLAGGWNEQFF

v_gene: TRBV19
d_gene: NA
j_gene: TRBJ1-5
abundance: NA
CDR3nt: TGTGCCAGTAGTCTCCAGGGAGGTGAGCAGCCCCAGCATTTT
CDR3aa: CASSLQGGEQPQHF

v_gene: TRBV12-3/TRBV12-4
d_gene: NA
j_gene: TRBJ2-2
abundance: few
CDR3nt: TGTGCCAGCGGACAGTCCACCGGGGAGCTGTTTTTT
CDR3aa: CASGQSTGELFF

v_gene: TRBV12-3/TRBV12-4
d_gene: NA
j_gene: TRBJ1-6
abundance: few
CDR3nt: TGTGCCAGCAGGCCCGTGGGGAATTCACCCCTCCACTTT
CDR3aa: CASRPVGNSPLHF

v_gene: TRBV29-1
d_gene: NA
j_gene: TRBJ1-1
abundance: few
CDR3nt: TGCAGCGTTGGCCCCGTCAGGGTCGCCCAAGCTTTCTTT
CDR3aa: CSVGPVRVAQAFF

v_gene: TRBV3-1
d_gene: TRBD1
j_gene: TRBJ2-1
abundance: many
CDR3nt: TGTGCCAGCAGCCTTGGGACAGGGAACAATGAGCAGTTCTTC
CDR3aa: CASSLGTGNNEQFF

v_gene: TRBV12-5
d_gene: TRBD1
j_gene: TRBJ1-4
abundance: NA
CDR3nt: TGTGCTAGTGGGTCAGGACAGGGGAAAGAAAAACTGTTTTTT
CDR3aa: CASGSGQGKEKLFF

v_gene: TRBV11-3
d_gene: NA
j_gene: TRBJ2-3
abundance: NA
CDR3nt: TGTGCCAGCAGCCCGGACCGGGCCACAGATACGCAGTATTTT
CDR3aa: CASSPDRATDTQYF

v_gene: TRBV2
d_gene: TRBD1
j_gene: TRBJ2-5
abundance: few
CDR3nt: TGTGCCAGCAGCCCGGGACAGGGAATAAGGGAGACCCAGTACTTC
CDR3aa: CASSPGQGIRETQYF

v_gene: TRBV28
d_gene: NA
j_gene: TRBJ2-5
abundance: many
CDR3nt: TGTGCCAGCAGTTGGTTAGAGACCCAGTACTTC
CDR3aa: CASSWLETQYF

v_gene: TRBV4-1
d_gene: NA
j_gene: TRBJ1-5
abundance: many
CDR3nt: TGCGCCAGCAGCACCCGACAGTCCGGGCAGCCCCAGCATTTT
CDR3aa: CASSTRQSGQPQHF

v_gene: TRBV5-1
d_gene: NA
j_gene: TRBJ2-3
abundance: few
CDR3nt: TGCGCCAGCAGCTCCGGGACTTCCCTTTCCACAGATACGCAGTATTTT
CDR3aa: CASSSGTSLSTDTQYF

v_gene: TRBV20-1
d_gene: TRBD2
j_gene: TRBJ2-3
abundance: NA
CDR3nt: TGCAGTGCTCGGGCGGGAGGGCCGACAGATACGCAGTATTTT
CDR3aa: CSARAGGPTDTQYF

v_gene: TRBV30
d_gene: NA
j_gene: TRBJ2-7
abundance: few
CDR3nt: TGTGCCTGGATGAGGGGGAACTACGAGCAGTACTTC
CDR3aa: CAWMRGNYEQYF

v_gene: TRBV4-1
d_gene: NA
j_gene: TRBJ2-3
abundance: few
CDR3nt: TGCGCCAGCAGCCAGGTCACACCGCAGTTAACGCAGTATTTT
CDR3aa: CASSQVTPQLTQYF

v_gene: TRBV5-1
d_gene: NA
j_gene: TRBJ2-2
abundance: NA
CDR3nt: TGCGCCAGCAGCTTGGCTCAACTCGCGAACACCGGGGAGCTGTTTTTT
CDR3aa: CASSLAQLANTGELFF

v_gene: TRBV2
d_gene: NA
j_gene: TRBJ1-1
abundance: few
CDR3nt: TGTGCCAGCAGTGAGATCGGGACGAGAGCTTTCTTT
CDR3aa: CASSEIGTRAFF

v_gene: TRBV11-3
d_gene: NA
j_gene: TRBJ2-7
abundance: NA
CDR3nt: TGTGCCAGCAGCCCTGATGGGATCCTAAGGAGCGCCGAGCAGTACTTC
CDR3aa: CASSPDGILRSAEQYF

v_gene: TRBV10-2
d_gene: NA
j_gene: TRBJ2-3
abundance: few
CDR3nt: TGCGCCAGCAGATTGACTGGCACAGATACGCAGTATTTT
CDR3aa: CASRLTGTDTQYF

v_gene: TRBV12-3/TRBV12-4
d_gene: NA
j_gene: TRBJ2-3
abundance: NA
CDR3nt: TGTGCCAGCACCTCGTTGCGGGCATCAGATACGCAGTATTTT
CDR3aa: CASTSLRASDTQYF